A single sample is the source of the 30 T cell receptor beta chains below, sequenced in a study of identical twins. TCRdb redid the calling of the 5' RACE reads with MiXCR, one entry per CDR3 protein. This sample yields a few hundred thousand distinct CDR3 sequences, of which approximately 8.3% are seen a single time; about 3% belongs to the top ten. In addition, the sample was reused for a study of yellow fever vaccine responses in identical twins.

The sequencing input was CD8+ T cells sorted from blood. Every receptor here comes from a woman aged 18 to 35 in good health.

This clonotype was observed a handful of times. The chain couples TRBV19 to TRBJ1-5; D not resolved. This CDR3 is built from 15 residues. The V end lost 1 base, the J end lost 4 bases, and 11 bases lay between the germline ends. The germline CDR1 and CDR2 sequences are LNHDA and SQIVND (reference sequence). CDR3 region: CASSIGVGINQPQHF. The CDR3 DNA reads TGTGCCAGTAGTATAGGGGTTGGCATAAATCAGCCCCAGCATTTT.

The chain is built from TRBV7-8 and TRBJ2-3; 9 bases fit TRBD2. V shed 1 base, J shed 0 bases, and the junction held 5 bases outside the gene matches. The CDR3 extends over 17 amino acids. Germline lookup yields CDR1 SGHVS and CDR2 FQNEAQ. The CDR3 bases are TGTGCCAGCAGCTTAGTATTTAGCGGGAGAAGCACAGATACGCAGTATTTT. It translates to CASSLVFSGRSTDTQYF. The entire variable domain, with the rest obtained from reference TRBV7-8 and TRBJ2-3, is as follows: GAGVSQSPRYKVAKRGQDVALRCDPISGHVSLFWYQQALGQGPEFLTYFQNEAQLDKSGLPSDRFFAERPEGSVSTLKIQRTQQEDSAVYLCASSLVFSGRSTDTQYFGPGTRLTVL.

The rearrangement uses TRBV12-3 or TRBV12-4 and TRBJ2-1; TRBD2 matches at 15 bases. This CDR3 is 18 amino acids long. Trimming at V came to 11 bases and at J to 7 bases, leaving 18 bases not matched to a gene. CDR3 bases: TGTGCCTTCAGTTTCACATTAGGGACTAGCGGGGGGTGGAATGAGCAGTTCTTC. The encoded protein is CAFSFTLGTSGGWNEQFF.

The genes are TRBV29-1 and TRBJ2-3; TRBD2 aligns across 11 bases. J gave up 2 bases and V 7 bases, and 8 bases lay outside the gene matches. The germline V gene encodes CDR1 SQVTM and CDR2 ANQGSEA. The CDR3 has 15 residues. The CDR3 coding sequence is TGCAGCGCCCCGGGACTAGCGGACCCCACAGATACGCAGTATTTT. Translated, it gives CSAPGLADPTDTQYF.

This clonotype was observed a few times. The chain links TRBV7-9 to TRBJ2-3; the D is unclear. CDR1 SEHNR and CDR2 FQNEAQ come from the germline V gene (reference sequence). The CDR3 spans 17 residues. V lost 3 bases to trimming and J lost 1 base, with 17 bases between them. CDR3 amino acids: CASSFESALVGTDTQYF. DNA of the CDR3: TGTGCCAGCAGCTTTGAGTCGGCCCTGGTGGGCACAGATACGCAGTATTTT.

This clonotype has just a few counts. V usage is TRBV7-9 and J usage is TRBJ2-7; 8 bases agree with TRBD2. The CDR3 extends over 15 amino acids. V lost 3 bases, J lost 0 bases, and 4 bases stayed unmatched. Germline V lookup: CDR1 SEHNR, CDR2 FQNEAQ (reference sequence). The CDR3 spells CASSFPRGDSYEQYF. CDR3 DNA sequence: TGTGCCAGCAGCTTTCCGCGGGGGGACTCCTACGAGCAGTACTTC.

There are a few counts of this clonotype. The rearrangement links TRBV10-3 to TRBJ2-7; the D gene is possibly TRBD2 (5 bases). This CDR3 has 11 residues. The V end lost 10 bases, the J end lost 4 bases, and 11 bases lay between the germline ends. Germline assignment: CDR1 ENHRY and CDR2 SYGVKD. CDR3 residues: CATKTGYEQYF. The CDR3, as DNA: TGTGCCACCAAGACGGGATACGAGCAGTACTTC.

This chain links TRBV2 with TRBJ2-2, with TRBD1 matching over 7 bases. Unmatched junction bases numbered 8, after V lost 6 bases and J lost 7 bases. This CDR3 is 14 amino acids long. The germline gives CDR1 SNHLY, CDR2 FYNNEI. The CDR3 protein is CASRPRGQGGELFF. CDR3 coding DNA: TGTGCCAGCAGACCGAGGGGGCAGGGCGGGGAGCTGTTTTTT.

This clonotype was counted a few times. The gene calls are TRBV2 and TRBJ2-7; D is perhaps TRBD1 or TRBD2 (5 bases each). The CDR3 has 15 residues. The germline V and J ends were trimmed by 3 bases and 2 bases, with 14 bases remaining between them. Germline V gene sequence: CDR1 SNHLY, CDR2 FYNNEI. This chain's CDR3 is CASSDSLGVPYEQYF. CDR3 coding DNA: TGTGCCAGCAGTGACTCCCTGGGGGTGCCCTACGAGCAGTACTTC.

This chain joins TRBV4-3 and TRBJ2-6; 8 bases fit TRBD1. CDR3 size: 16 residues. Trimming at V came to 2 bases and at J to 2 bases, leaving 2 bases not matched to a gene. Germline V gene lookup returns CDR1 LGHNA and CDR2 YSLEER. For the CDR3, the DNA is TGCGCCAGCAGCCAAAACAGGGGGGCTGGGGCCAACGTCCTGACTTTC. Its protein product is CASSQNRGAGANVLTF.

This clonotype was found many times. The V and J genes are TRBV29-1 and TRBJ2-6; 10 nucleotides align to TRBD1. This CDR3 has 16 amino acids. Trimming cost V 5 bases and J 0 bases; bases outside gene matches: 4. In germline, CDR1 is SQVTM, CDR2 ANQGSEA. The CDR3 is CSVSRTGGSGANVLTF. The CDR3 DNA sequence: TGCAGCGTTTCGAGGACAGGGGGCTCTGGGGCCAACGTCCTGACTTTC.

This clonotype was observed many times. The chain is built from TRBV11-1 and TRBJ2-2, with D possibly called TRBD1 or TRBD2 (6 bases each). The V end was cut by 5 bases, the J end by 3 bases, with 22 bases between. The CDR3 length is 18 residues. The germline gives CDR1 SGHAT, CDR2 FQDESV (reference sequence). This chain's CDR3 is CASSPSIMYREDTGELFF. The DNA for the CDR3 is TGTGCCAGCAGCCCAAGTATCATGTACAGGGAGGACACCGGGGAGCTGTTTTTT.

This clonotype was counted between two and nine times. V is TRBV14 and J is TRBJ2-1; D is possibly TRBD2 (7 bases). Germline-derived CDR1 and CDR2 are SGHDN and FVKESK. The CDR3 extends over 15 amino acids. V lost 6 bases and J lost 7, with 19 bases in between. The CDR3 region is CASSPVGGPGNEQFF. The CDR3 DNA reads as TGTGCCAGCAGTCCAGTCGGGGGGCCGGGGAATGAGCAGTTCTTC.

This clonotype was counted between two and nine times. The CDR3 DNA reads as TGCGCCAGCAGCGAGGACCCTTACTCTGGGGCCAACGTCCTGACTTTC. Its protein product is CASSEDPYSGANVLTF. The chain recombines TRBV5-1 with TRBJ2-6; D remains unclear. CDR3 length: 16 residues. V was trimmed by 4 bases and J by 0 bases, leaving 11 bases between them. From germline, CDR1 is SGHRS and CDR2 YFSETQ.

The chain joins TRBV15 to TRBJ2-7; D is possibly TRBD1 (5 bases). The germline V gene encodes CDR1 LNHNV and CDR2 YYDKDF (reference sequence). This CDR3 is built from 12 residues. The V end was cut by 5 bases, the J end by 2 bases, with 7 bases between. CDR3: CATSGRAYEQYF. The DNA of the CDR3 is TGTGCCACCAGCGGCAGGGCCTACGAGCAGTACTTC.

The sample holds a few counts of this clonotype. The rearrangement joins TRBV7-9 to TRBJ2-2; D perhaps matches TRBD2 (7 bases). Trimming shortened V by 8 bases and J by 5 bases, and 15 bases separated the two germline ends. This CDR3 region has 14 residues. In germline, CDR1 is SEHNR, CDR2 FQNEAQ (reference sequence). DNA for the CDR3: TGTGCCAGCTTACGCGGGGGCAAAACCGGGGAGCTGTTTTTT. It translates to CASLRGGKTGELFF.

Here the CDR3 reads CASSYEQGNDEQYF. The CDR3 DNA reads as TGTGCCAGCAGTTACGAACAGGGGAACGACGAGCAGTACTTC. The chain employs TRBV6-2 or TRBV6-3 and TRBJ2-7; the match to TRBD1 covers 7 bases. From germline, CDR1 is MNHEY and CDR2 SVGEGT. The J segment lost 5 bases and the V segment lost 2 bases, leaving 6 bases of the junction unmatched. This CDR3 spans 14 amino acids.

V gene TRBV3-1 combines with J gene TRBJ2-7, with 12 bases fitting TRBD1. Germline-derived CDR1 and CDR2 are LGHDT and YNNKEL (reference sequence). The CDR3 is 15 amino acids. V was pared by 3 bases and J by 3 bases, with 3 bases of the junction left unmatched. This CDR3 is CASSQRDRGLYEQYF. The CDR3 DNA sequence: TGTGCCAGCAGCCAGCGGGACAGGGGGCTCTACGAGCAGTACTTC.

In its sample, this clonotype was seen many times. J is TRBJ2-3 and V is TRBV5-1; D call uncertain. In germline, CDR1 is SGHRS, CDR2 YFSETQ. Trimming shortened V by 0 bases and J by 0 bases, and 11 bases separated the two germline ends. This CDR3 is 16 amino acids long. The CDR3 region is CASSLVPDSSTDTQYF. Written as DNA, the CDR3 is TGCGCCAGCAGCTTGGTACCAGACTCTAGCACAGATACGCAGTATTTT.

This rearrangement joins TRBV11-2 to TRBJ2-7; weak D call: TRBD1 (5 bases). Germline V gene lookup returns CDR1 SGHAT and CDR2 FQNNGV. This CDR3 is built from 19 residues. Trimming removed 7 bases from V and 5 bases from J, with 33 bases in between. Written as DNA, the CDR3 is TGTGCCAGCACCTTTGATCTTCTTGAACCCGGCCCAGGGTCAGACGAGCAGTACTTC. The encoded protein is CASTFDLLEPGPGSDEQYF.

There are a few counts of this clonotype. The V call is TRBV3-1, the J call TRBJ2-5; D ambiguous. The length of the CDR3 is 13 residues. Trimming pared 3 bases from V and 0 bases from J, leaving 5 bases between. The germline V gene has CDR1 LGHDT and CDR2 YNNKEL (reference sequence). The CDR3 DNA reads as TGTGCCAGCAGCCAGAAAGACCAAGAGACCCAGTACTTC. Protein product: CASSQKDQETQYF.

The rearrangement links TRBV25-1 to TRBJ1-3; no firm D call. The CDR3 is made up of 10 amino acids. V lost 9 bases, J lost 3 bases, and 3 bases lay in between. In germline, CDR1 is MGHDK, CDR2 SYGVNS. The CDR3 DNA follows: TGTGCCAGTGGTGGAAACACCATATATTTT. It encodes CASGGNTIYF.

This clonotype was seen many times. J is TRBJ2-1 and V is TRBV7-6, with unresolved D. The germline gives CDR1 SGHVS, CDR2 FNYEAQ. The CDR3 is made up of 12 amino acids. V lost 0 bases, J lost 12 bases, and 9 bases lay in between. For the CDR3, the DNA is TGTGCCAGCAGCTTAGCCGGGCTTGGGCAGTTCTTC. Translating gives CASSLAGLGQFF.

This clonotype occurred once. DNA for the CDR3: TGTGCCAGCAGTTACTCTCCTAGCGGGGGGTTGAGCACAGATACGCAGTATTTT. Its protein product is CASSYSPSGGLSTDTQYF. The J gene is TRBJ2-3, the V gene TRBV6-2 or TRBV6-3, with 11 bases aligning to TRBD2. The CDR3 sequence is 18 residues long. V lost 0 bases, J lost 0 bases, and 5 bases stayed unmatched. Per the germline V gene, CDR1 is MNHEY and CDR2 is SVGEGT.

This clonotype was seen at least ten times. The V gene is TRBV6-2 or TRBV6-3, the J gene TRBJ1-5; D perhaps matches TRBD1 (6 bases). The V gene's germline CDR1 is MNHEY and CDR2 SVGEGT. With 5 bases removed from V and 7 bases from J, the gap between germline ends came to 15 bases. This CDR3 has 14 residues. The CDR3 region is CASSESSDSQPQHF. CDR3 DNA sequence: TGTGCCAGCAGTGAGAGCTCGGACAGCCAGCCCCAGCATTTT.

This clonotype was recorded many times. This chain connects TRBV4-3 to TRBJ2-1; no firm D call. The V gene lost 0 bases and the J gene lost 6 bases, with 12 bases spanning the gap. Germline lookup yields CDR1 LGHNA and CDR2 YSLEER. The CDR3 loop spans 15 amino acids. The CDR3 nucleotides are TGCGCCAGCAGCCAAGATCGGCCAGGCATCAATGAGCAGTTCTTC. This translates into CASSQDRPGINEQFF.

The CDR3 DNA reads TGTGCCAGCAGCCAAGAGACTAGCCGAAATGAGCAGTTCTTC. The encoded protein is CASSQETSRNEQFF. The chain employs TRBV3-1 and TRBJ2-1; 7 bases fit TRBD2. Germline V gene sequence: CDR1 LGHDT, CDR2 YNNKEL (reference sequence). Germline trimming cut 0 bases from V and 7 bases from J; bases unmatched to any gene: 3. The CDR3 loop spans 14 amino acids.

J is TRBJ2-7 and V is TRBV7-9, with a tentative D call TRBD1 (6 bases). Germline values: CDR1 SEHNR, CDR2 FQNEAQ (reference sequence). The V and J ends lost 5 bases and 1 base respectively, with 18 bases between them. The CDR3 length is 16 residues. The CDR3 sequence: CASSPTLGGPSYEQYF. The DNA for the CDR3 is TGTGCCAGCAGCCCAACCCTTGGGGGCCCATCCTACGAGCAGTACTTC.

This clonotype was seen at least ten times. This chain connects TRBV3-1 to TRBJ2-1, with TRBD2 identical over 16 bases. There are 18 residues in the CDR3. V shed 2 bases and J 8 bases; nucleotides not matched to a gene: 9. Germline values: CDR1 LGHDT, CDR2 YNNKEL (reference sequence). The chain's CDR3 is CASSQSGTSGRVIYEQFF. As DNA, the CDR3 is TGTGCCAGCAGCCAATCCGGGACTAGCGGGAGGGTTATCTATGAGCAGTTCTTC.

Only a few counts were recorded for this clonotype. Here the CDR3 reads CASSGERRAAFF. The CDR3 nucleotides are TGTGCCAGCAGCGGTGAGAGACGAGCGGCTTTCTTT. The chain recombines TRBV9 with TRBJ1-1; D uncertain. The CDR3 consists of 12 residues. V lost 3 bases to trimming and J lost 11 bases, with 14 bases between them. Germline V gives CDR1 SGDLS, CDR2 YYNGEE.